Sequencing of this T cell receptor (beta chain) was carried out in a study of CD4 T cells in relation to SARS-CoV-2 and coronaviruses. CD4+ T cells from unexposed donors were obtained before the COVID-19 pandemic (2011-2018). Isolation of CD4+ T cells took place after about 9 days in culture. Germline-derived CDR1 and CDR2 are SGHRS and YFSETQ. Trimming at V came to 4 bases and at J to 7 bases, leaving 9 bases not matched to a gene. The CDR3 contains 14 residues. A word on this clone: The antigen is unknown.

The data were produced by immunoSEQ multiplex PCR, yet TCRdb's version contains in-frame clones alone and is incomplete. The sample yields 15,000 to 20,000 clones, approximately 80% seen once. The chain has TRBV5-1 and TRBJ2-7, with 9 bases aligning to TRBD1. The sequence was obtained from a human donor in good health. The sample consisted of CD4+ T cells from PBMCs, cultured in vitro. The CDR3 DNA reads as TGCGCCAGCAGCCTCCCCGGGACAGGGAGGGAGCAGTACTTC. The encoded protein is CASSLPGTGREQYF. Drawing the rest from reference TRBV5-1 and TRBJ2-7, the complete variable domain is KAGVTQTPRYLIKTRGQQVTLSCSPISGHRSVSWYQQTPGQGLQFLFEYFSETQRNKGNFPGRFSGRQFSNSRSEMNVSTLELGDSALYLCASSLPGTGREQYFGPGTRLTVT.